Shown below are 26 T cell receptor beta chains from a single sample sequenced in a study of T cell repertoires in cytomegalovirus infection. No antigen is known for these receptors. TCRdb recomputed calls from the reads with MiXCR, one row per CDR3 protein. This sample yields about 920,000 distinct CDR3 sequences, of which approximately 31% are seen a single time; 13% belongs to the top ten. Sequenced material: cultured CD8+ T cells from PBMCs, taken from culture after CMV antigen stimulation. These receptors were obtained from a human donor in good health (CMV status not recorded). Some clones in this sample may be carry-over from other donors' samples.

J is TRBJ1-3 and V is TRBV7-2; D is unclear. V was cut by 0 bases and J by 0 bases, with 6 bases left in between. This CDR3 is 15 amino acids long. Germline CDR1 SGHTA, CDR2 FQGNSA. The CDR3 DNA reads TGTGCCAGCAGCTTAGCGGTCTACTCTGGAAACACCATATATTTT. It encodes CASSLAVYSGNTIYF.

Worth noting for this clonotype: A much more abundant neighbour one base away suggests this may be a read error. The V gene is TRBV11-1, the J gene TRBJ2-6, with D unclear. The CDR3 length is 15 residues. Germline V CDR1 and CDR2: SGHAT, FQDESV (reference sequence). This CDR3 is CASSPRPSGTNVLTF. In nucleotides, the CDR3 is TGTGCCAGCAGCCCGAGGCCGTCTGGGACCAACGTCCTGACTTTC.

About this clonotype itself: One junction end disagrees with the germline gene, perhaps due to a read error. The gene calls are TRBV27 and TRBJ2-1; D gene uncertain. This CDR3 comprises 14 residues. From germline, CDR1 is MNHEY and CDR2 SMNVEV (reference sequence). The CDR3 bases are TGTGCCAGCTCCGGGTCCCCCGGGTACAGTGAGCAGTTCTTC. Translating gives CASSGSPGYSEQFF.

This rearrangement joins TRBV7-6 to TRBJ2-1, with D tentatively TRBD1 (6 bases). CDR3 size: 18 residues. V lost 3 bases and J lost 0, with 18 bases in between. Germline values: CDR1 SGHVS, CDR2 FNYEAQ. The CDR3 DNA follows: TGTGCCAGCAGCTTTCCCCCCAGGGGCTTGAGCTCCTACAATGAGCAGTTCTTC. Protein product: CASSFPPRGLSSYNEQFF.

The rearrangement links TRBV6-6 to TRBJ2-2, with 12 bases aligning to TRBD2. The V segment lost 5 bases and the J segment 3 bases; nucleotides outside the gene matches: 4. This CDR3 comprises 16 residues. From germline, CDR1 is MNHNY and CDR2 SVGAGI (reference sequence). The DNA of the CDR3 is TGTGCCAGCAGTGCCCGACTAGCGGGGGACACCGGGGAGCTGTTTTTT. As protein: CASSARLAGDTGELFF.

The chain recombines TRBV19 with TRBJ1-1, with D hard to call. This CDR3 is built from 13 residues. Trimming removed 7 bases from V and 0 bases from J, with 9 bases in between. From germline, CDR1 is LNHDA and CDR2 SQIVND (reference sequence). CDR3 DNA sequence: TGTGCCAGTACTACCGACTTGAACACTGAAGCTTTCTTT. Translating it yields CASTTDLNTEAFF.

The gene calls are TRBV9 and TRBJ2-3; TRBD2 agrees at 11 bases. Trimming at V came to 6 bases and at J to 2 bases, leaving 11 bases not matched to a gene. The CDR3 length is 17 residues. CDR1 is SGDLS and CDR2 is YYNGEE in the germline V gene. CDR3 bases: TGTGCCAGCAACGCCTACGGGACTAGCGGTCCCACAGATACGCAGTATTTT. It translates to CASNAYGTSGPTDTQYF. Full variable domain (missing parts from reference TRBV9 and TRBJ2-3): DSGVTQTPKHLITATGQRVTLRCSPRSGDLSVYWYQQSLDQGLQFLIQYYNGEERAKGNILERFSAQQFPDLHSELNLSSLELGDSALYFCASNAYGTSGPTDTQYFGPGTRLTVL.

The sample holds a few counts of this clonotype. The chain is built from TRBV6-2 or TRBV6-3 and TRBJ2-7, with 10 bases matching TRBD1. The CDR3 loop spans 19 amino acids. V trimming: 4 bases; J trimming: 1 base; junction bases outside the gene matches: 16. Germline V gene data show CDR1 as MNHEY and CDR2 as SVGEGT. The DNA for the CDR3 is TGTGCCAGCAGTTCCAGCGTCCCGGGACAGGGGATCTGGTCCTACGAGCAGTACGTC. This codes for CASSSSVPGQGIWSYEQYV.

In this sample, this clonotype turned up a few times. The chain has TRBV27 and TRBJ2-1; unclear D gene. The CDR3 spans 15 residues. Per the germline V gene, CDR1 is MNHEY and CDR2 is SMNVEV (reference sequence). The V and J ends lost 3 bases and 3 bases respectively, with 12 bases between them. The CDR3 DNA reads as TGTGCCAGCAGTTTGTCAGACCCCTTCTACAATGAGCAGTTCTTC. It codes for CASSLSDPFYNEQFF.

The CDR3 here is CASSSHSTDTQYF. The CDR3 DNA is TGTGCCAGCAGCTCCCATAGCACAGATACGCAGTATTTT. The chain combines TRBV27 with TRBJ2-3; D ambiguous. Germline CDR1 is MNHEY and CDR2 is SMNVEV (reference sequence). The CDR3 is made up of 13 amino acids. With 6 bases removed from V and 0 bases from J, the gap between germline ends came to 7 bases.

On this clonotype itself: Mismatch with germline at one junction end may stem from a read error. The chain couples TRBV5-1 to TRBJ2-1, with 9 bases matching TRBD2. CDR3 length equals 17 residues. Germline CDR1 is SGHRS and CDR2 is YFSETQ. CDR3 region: CTSSPRVAGDSYNEQFF. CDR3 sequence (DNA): TGCACCAGCAGCCCCCGGGTAGCGGGGGACTCCTACAATGAGCAGTTCTTC.

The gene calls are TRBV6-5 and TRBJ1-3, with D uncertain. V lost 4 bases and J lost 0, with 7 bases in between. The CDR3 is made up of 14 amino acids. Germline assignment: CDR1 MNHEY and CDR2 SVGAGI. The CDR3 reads CASSFMNSGNTIYF. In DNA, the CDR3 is TGTGCCAGCAGTTTCATGAACTCTGGAAACACCATATATTTT.

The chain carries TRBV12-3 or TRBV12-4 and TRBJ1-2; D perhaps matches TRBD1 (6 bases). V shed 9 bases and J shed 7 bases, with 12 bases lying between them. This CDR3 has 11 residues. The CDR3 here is CASNQGPGYTF. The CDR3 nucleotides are TGTGCCAGTAACCAGGGGCCTGGCTACACCTTC.

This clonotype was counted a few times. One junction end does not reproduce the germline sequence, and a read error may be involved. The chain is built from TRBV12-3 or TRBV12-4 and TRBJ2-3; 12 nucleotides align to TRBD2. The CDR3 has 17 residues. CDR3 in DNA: TGTGCCAGCAGTTTGACTAGCGGGGGAACTATCACATATACGCAGTATTTT. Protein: CASSLTSGGTITYTQYF.

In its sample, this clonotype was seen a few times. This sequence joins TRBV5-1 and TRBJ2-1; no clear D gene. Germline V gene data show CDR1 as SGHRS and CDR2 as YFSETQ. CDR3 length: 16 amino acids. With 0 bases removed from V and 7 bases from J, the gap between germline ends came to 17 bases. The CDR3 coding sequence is TGCGCCAGCAGCTTGGAGGTTAGCAGGTATCAGAATGAGCAGTTCTTC. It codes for CASSLEVSRYQNEQFF.

The CDR3 nucleotides read TGTGCCAGCACAACCCCGGGGCCGTCTCCGGGGGAGCAGTACTTC. This sequence encodes CASTTPGPSPGEQYF. V is TRBV6-5 and J is TRBJ2-7; D tentatively fits TRBD1 or TRBD2 (5 bases each). Germline CDR1 MNHEY, CDR2 SVGAGI. The V gene lost 7 bases and the J gene lost 7 bases, with 23 bases spanning the gap. CDR3 length equals 15 residues.

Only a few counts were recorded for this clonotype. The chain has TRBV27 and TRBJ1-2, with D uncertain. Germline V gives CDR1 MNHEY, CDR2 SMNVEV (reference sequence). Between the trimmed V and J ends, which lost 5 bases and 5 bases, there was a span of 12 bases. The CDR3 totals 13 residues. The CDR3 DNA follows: TGTGCCAGCAGTAGCGCCCCCCTTTATGGCTACACCTTC. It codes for CASSSAPLYGYTF.

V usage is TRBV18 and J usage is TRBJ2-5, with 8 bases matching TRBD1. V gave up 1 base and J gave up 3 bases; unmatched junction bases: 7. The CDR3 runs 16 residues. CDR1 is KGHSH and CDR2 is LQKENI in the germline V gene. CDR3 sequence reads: CASSPLSLTGEETQYF. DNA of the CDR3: TGTGCCAGCTCACCACTTTCGTTGACAGGGGAAGAGACCCAGTACTTC.

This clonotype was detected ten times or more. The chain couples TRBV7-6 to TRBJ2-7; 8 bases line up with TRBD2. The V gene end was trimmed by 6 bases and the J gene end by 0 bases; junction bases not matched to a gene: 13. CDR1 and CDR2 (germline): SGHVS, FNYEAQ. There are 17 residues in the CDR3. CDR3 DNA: TGTGCCAGCAGTTCTGGGGTAGCGGGGACGCGCTCCTACGAGCAGTACTTC. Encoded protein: CASSSGVAGTRSYEQYF. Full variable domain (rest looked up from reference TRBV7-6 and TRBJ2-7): GAGVSQSPRYKVTKRGQDVALRCDPISGHVSLYWYRQALGQGPEFLTYFNYEAQQDKSGLPNDRFSAERPEGSISTLTIQRTEQRDSAMYRCASSSGVAGTRSYEQYFGPGTRLTVT.

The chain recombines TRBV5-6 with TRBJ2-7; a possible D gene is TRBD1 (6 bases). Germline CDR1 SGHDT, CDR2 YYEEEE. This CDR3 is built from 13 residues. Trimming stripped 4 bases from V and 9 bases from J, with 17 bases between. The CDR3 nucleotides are TGTGCCAGCAGCCTGTGGACACAGGGACGGCAGTACGTC. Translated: CASSLWTQGRQYV.

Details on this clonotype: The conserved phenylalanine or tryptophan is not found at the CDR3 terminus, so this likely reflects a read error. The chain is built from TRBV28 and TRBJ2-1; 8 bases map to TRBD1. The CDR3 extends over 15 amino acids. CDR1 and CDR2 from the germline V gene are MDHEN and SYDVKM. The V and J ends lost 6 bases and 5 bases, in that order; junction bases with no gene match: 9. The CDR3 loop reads CASSLGQGIDNEQFL. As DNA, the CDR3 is TGTGCCAGCAGCCTAGGACAGGGTATAGACAATGAGCAGTTCTTA.

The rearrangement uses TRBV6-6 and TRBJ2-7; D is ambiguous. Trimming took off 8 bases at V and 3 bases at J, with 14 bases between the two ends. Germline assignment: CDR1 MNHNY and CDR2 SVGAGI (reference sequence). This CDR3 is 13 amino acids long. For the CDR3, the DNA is TGTGCCAGCCAGGAAGGCAGTTTCTACGAGCAGTACGTC. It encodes CASQEGSFYEQYV.

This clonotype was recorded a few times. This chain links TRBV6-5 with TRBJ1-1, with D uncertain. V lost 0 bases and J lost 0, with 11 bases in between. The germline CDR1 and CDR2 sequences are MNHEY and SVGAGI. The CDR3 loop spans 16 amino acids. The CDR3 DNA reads TGTGCCAGCAGTTACTCTGCCCGATACATGAACACTGAAGCTTTCTTT. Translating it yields CASSYSARYMNTEAFF.

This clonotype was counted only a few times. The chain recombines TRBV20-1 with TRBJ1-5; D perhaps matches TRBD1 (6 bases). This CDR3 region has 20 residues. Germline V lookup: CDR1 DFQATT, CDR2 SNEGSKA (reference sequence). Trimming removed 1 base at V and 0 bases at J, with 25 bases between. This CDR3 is CSARAHTPPGHAYSNQPQHF. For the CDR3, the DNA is TGCAGTGCTAGAGCTCATACCCCTCCGGGACACGCGTATAGCAATCAGCCCCAGCATTTT.

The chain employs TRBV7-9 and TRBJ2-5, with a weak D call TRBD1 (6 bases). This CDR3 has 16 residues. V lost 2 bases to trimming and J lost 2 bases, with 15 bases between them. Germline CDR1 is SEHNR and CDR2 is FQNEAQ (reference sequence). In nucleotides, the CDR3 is TGTGCCAGCAGCTTAAAGGGCAGGGGAAGACAAGAGACCCAGTACTTC. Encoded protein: CASSLKGRGRQETQYF.

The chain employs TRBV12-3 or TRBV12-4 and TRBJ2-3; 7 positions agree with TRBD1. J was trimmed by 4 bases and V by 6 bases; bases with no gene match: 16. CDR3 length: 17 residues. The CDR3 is CASSWRAPGGLSDTQYF. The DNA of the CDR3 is TGTGCCAGCAGCTGGCGGGCCCCAGGGGGTTTGTCAGATACGCAGTATTTT.